These 8 T cell receptor beta chains came from one sample sequenced in a study of PD-1 blockade in classical Hodgkin lymphoma. Described time point: newly diagnosed, previously untreated cHL patient sample. This table comes from immunoSEQ multiplex PCR, and its TCRdb copy is limited to in-frame clones, with some not included. The table lists about 17,000 clones, approximately 90% of them singletons. Source material: peripheral blood mononuclear cells (PBMCs). These receptors all come from a human donor with classical Hodgkin lymphoma.

This rearrangement joins TRBV14 to TRBJ1-2; TRBD1 is a possible D gene (5 bases). CDR1 SGHDN and CDR2 FVKESK come from the germline V gene. The CDR3 extends over 14 amino acids. The ends were cut back, 4 bases at V and 8 bases at J, with 17 bases in the middle. The CDR3 region is CASSLGATRSGYTF. The CDR3 coding sequence is TGTGCCAGCAGCCTCGGGGCAACTCGATCGGGCTACACCTTC.

V is TRBV30 and J is TRBJ1-1; D is undetermined. The CDR3 is 13 residues long. V lost 4 bases to trimming and J lost 1 base, with 10 bases between them. From germline, CDR1 is GTSNPN and CDR2 SVGIG (reference sequence). The CDR3 DNA sequence: TGTGCCTGGAAACTTCAGGCGAACACTGAAGCTTTCTTT. Encoded protein: CAWKLQANTEAFF.

This sequence joins TRBV21-1 and TRBJ1-1. TRBV21-1 is assigned pseudogene status. The CDR3 covers 15 residues. The CDR3 DNA follows: TGTGCCAGCAGCAAAGAAACGCCCGGGCACGCTGAAGCTTTCTTT. Translating gives CASSKETPGHAEAFF.

This chain joins TRBV5-1 and TRBJ2-7; TRBD1 aligns across 9 bases. The CDR3 totals 15 residues. The V gene's germline CDR1 is SGHRS and CDR2 YFSETQ. The V segment lost 4 bases and the J segment 0 bases; nucleotides outside the gene matches: 5. In DNA form, the CDR3 reads TGCGCCAGCAGCGCCCTGGGACAGGGCTCCTACGAGCAGTACTTC. It encodes CASSALGQGSYEQYF.

The chain recombines TRBV5-1 with TRBJ2-7; TRBD1 aligns across 10 bases. This CDR3 spans 13 amino acids. From germline, CDR1 is SGHRS and CDR2 YFSETQ. V lost 5 bases and J lost 5; bases outside the gene matches: 4. The CDR3, as DNA: TGCGCCAGCAGGCGGACAGGGGGGAACGAGCAGTACTTC. Protein: CASRRTGGNEQYF. Using reference TRBV5-1 and TRBJ2-7 for the parts outside the CDR3, the full variable domain is KAGVTQTPRYLIKTRGQQVTLSCSPISGHRSVSWYQQTPGQGLQFLFEYFSETQRNKGNFPGRFSGRQFSNSRSEMNVSTLELGDSALYLCASRRTGGNEQYFGPGTRLTVT.

The rearrangement joins TRBV2 to TRBJ2-7; no definite D call. The V gene lost 5 bases and the J gene lost 2 bases, with 4 bases spanning the gap. CDR3 length equals 11 residues. Germline loops: CDR1 SNHLY, CDR2 FYNNEI. CDR3 in amino acids: CASSLTYEQYF. CDR3 DNA sequence: TGTGCCAGCAGTCTAACCTACGAGCAGTACTTC. Combining the CDR3 with reference TRBV2 and TRBJ2-7 gives the whole variable domain EPEVTQTPSHQVTQMGQEVILRCVPISNHLYFYWYRQILGQKVEFLVSFYNNEISEKSEIFDDQFSVERPDGSNFTLKIRSTKLEDSAMYFCASSLTYEQYFGPGTRLTVT.

The V call is TRBV7-2, the J call TRBJ1-1; D not certain. V dropped 1 base and J dropped 2 bases, with 8 bases sitting between them. CDR1 and CDR2 (germline): SGHTA, FQGNSA. The CDR3 loop spans 14 amino acids. CDR3 sequence reads: CASSLGGYNTEAFF. CDR3 in DNA: TGTGCCAGCAGCTTAGGTGGGTACAACACTGAAGCTTTCTTT.

The gene calls are TRBV4-3 and TRBJ2-1; TRBD2 agrees at 7 bases. Per the germline V gene, CDR1 is LGHNA and CDR2 is YSLEER. The CDR3 sequence is 16 residues long. J was trimmed by 9 bases and V by 0 bases; bases with no gene match: 11. This CDR3 is CASSQDRPSGSAEQFF. The DNA of the CDR3 is TGCGCCAGCAGCCAAGATAGGCCTAGCGGATCGGCTGAGCAGTTCTTC.